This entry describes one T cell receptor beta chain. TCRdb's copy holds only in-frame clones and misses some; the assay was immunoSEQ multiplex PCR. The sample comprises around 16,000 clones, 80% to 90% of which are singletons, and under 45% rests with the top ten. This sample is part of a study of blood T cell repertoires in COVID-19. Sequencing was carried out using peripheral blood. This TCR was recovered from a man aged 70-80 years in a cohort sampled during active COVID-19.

The CDR3 coding sequence is TGTGCCAGCAGCTTAAGAGACGGACTAGCGGCCAACAATGAGCAGTTCTTC. Its translation is CASSLRDGLAANNEQFF. The chain combines TRBV7-3 with TRBJ2-1, with TRBD2 identical over 10 bases. CDR3 length equals 17 residues. V lost 1 base and J lost 5; bases outside the gene matches: 8. Germline V gene data show CDR1 as SGHTA and CDR2 as FQGTGA.